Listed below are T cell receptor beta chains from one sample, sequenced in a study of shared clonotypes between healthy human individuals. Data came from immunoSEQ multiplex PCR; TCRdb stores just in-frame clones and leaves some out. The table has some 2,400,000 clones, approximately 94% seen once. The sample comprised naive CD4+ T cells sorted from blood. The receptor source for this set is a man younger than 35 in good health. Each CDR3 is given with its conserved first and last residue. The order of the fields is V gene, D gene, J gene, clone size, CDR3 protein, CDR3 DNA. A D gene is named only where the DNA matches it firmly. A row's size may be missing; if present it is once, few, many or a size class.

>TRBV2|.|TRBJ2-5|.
CASRGEETQYF
TGTGCCAGCAGGGGGGAGGAGACCCAGTACTTC
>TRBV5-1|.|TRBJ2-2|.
CASSLVAGSAGELFF
TGCGCCAGCAGCTTGGTGGCAGGGAGTGCCGGGGAGCTGTTTTTT
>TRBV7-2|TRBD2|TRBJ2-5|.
CASSLSSGRVFETQYF
TGTGCCAGCAGCCTCTCTAGCGGGAGGGTTTTCGAGACCCAGTACTTC
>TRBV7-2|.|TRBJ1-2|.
CASTFSGGGASFYGYTF
TGTGCCAGCACCTTTTCTGGCGGGGGGGCTAGCTTCTATGGCTACACCTTC
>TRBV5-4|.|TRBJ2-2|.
CASSPGDLLETGELFF
TGTGCCAGCAGCCCCGGGGACCTCCTCGAAACCGGGGAGCTGTTTTTT
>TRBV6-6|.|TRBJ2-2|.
CASRALGENTGELFF
TGTGCCAGCAGGGCGTTAGGGGAGAACACCGGGGAGCTGTTTTTT
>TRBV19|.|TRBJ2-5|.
CASSRGMDGLPSRETQYF
TGTGCCAGTAGCAGAGGAATGGATGGACTCCCGTCTAGAGAGACCCAGTACTTC
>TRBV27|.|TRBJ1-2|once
CASKYDSGEYRGYTF
TGTGCCAGCAAATATGATTCAGGGGAGTACCGCGGCTACACCTTC
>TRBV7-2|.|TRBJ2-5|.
CASSLGVDVETQYF
TGTGCCAGCAGCTTAGGGGTAGATGTGGAGACCCAGTACTTC
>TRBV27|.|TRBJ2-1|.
CASMPDRDTPYNEQFF
TGTGCCAGCATGCCCGACCGGGACACACCCTACAATGAGCAGTTCTTC
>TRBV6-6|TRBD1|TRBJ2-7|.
CASSYGDRDHEQYF
TGTGCCAGCAGTTACGGGGACAGGGACCACGAGCAGTACTTC
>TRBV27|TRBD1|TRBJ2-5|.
CASSFRLRDRVDQETQYF
TGTGCCAGCAGTTTCAGACTGAGGGACAGGGTAGACCAAGAGACCCAGTACTTC
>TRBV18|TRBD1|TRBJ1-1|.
CASSPPTGGIMNTEAFF
TGTGCCAGCTCACCGCCGACAGGGGGAATTATGAACACTGAAGCTTTCTTT
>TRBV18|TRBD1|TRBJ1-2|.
CASSPETGAYYGYTF
TGTGCCAGCTCACCGGAGACAGGGGCGTATTATGGCTACACCTTC
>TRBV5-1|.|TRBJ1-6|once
CASSFNAGGYNSPLHF
TGCGCCAGCAGCTTCAATGCTGGGGGTTATAATTCACCCCTCCACTTT
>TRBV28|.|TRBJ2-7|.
CARKRGPYEQYF
TGTGCCAGAAAAAGGGGCCCCTACGAGCAGTACTTC
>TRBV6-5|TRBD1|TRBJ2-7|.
CASRKGQLSYEQYF
TGTGCCAGCAGAAAGGGACAGCTCTCCTACGAGCAGTACTTC
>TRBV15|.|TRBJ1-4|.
CATRGRSEKLFF
TGTGCCACCAGAGGAAGAAGCGAAAAACTGTTTTTT
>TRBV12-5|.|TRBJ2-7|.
CASGLAGASYEQYF
TGTGCTAGTGGTTTGGCCGGGGCATCCTACGAGCAGTACTTC
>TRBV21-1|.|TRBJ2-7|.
CASSRPNFRNSYEQYF
TGTGCCAGCAGCAGACCGAACTTCCGAAACTCCTACGAGCAGTACTTC
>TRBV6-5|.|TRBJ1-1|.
CASSYASLGAEAFF
TGTGCCAGCAGTTACGCTTCCTTAGGGGCTGAAGCTTTCTTT
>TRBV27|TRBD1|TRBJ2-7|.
CASSPWRDRGRAEQYF
TGTGCCAGCAGTCCTTGGAGGGACAGGGGGCGGGCCGAGCAGTACTTC
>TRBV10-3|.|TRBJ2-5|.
CAIKPGAGETQYF
TGTGCCATCAAACCGGGGGCAGGCGAGACCCAGTACTTC
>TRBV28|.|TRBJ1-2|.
CASSLGFLYGYTF
TGTGCCAGCAGTTTAGGATTTCTCTATGGCTACACCTTC
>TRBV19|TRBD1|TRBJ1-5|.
CASSIELQGLRPQHF
TGTGCCAGTAGTATAGAGCTACAGGGGTTGAGGCCCCAGCATTTT
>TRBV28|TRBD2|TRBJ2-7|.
CASSLPPGSGGAYEQYF
TGTGCCAGCAGTTTACCCCCCGGTAGCGGGGGGGCCTACGAGCAGTACTTC